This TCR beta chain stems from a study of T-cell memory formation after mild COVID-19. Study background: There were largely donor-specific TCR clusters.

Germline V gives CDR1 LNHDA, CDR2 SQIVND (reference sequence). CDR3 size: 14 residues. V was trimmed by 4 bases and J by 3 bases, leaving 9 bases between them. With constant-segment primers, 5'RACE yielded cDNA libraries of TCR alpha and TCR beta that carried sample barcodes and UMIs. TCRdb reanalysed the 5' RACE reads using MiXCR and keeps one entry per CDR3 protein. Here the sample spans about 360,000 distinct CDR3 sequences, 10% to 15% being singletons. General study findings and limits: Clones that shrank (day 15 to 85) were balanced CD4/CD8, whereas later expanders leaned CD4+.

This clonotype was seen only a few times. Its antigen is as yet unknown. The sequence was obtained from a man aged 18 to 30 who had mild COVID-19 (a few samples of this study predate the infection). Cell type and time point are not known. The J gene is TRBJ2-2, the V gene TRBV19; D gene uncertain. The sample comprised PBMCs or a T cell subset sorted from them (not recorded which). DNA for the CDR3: TGTGCCAGTAGTACAGCATTCTACACCGGGGAGCTGTTTTTT. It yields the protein CASSTAFYTGELFF.